This TCR beta chain was obtained from a study of early T cells in non-severe SARS-CoV-2 infection. As for the study in general: Bulk RNA isolated from unsorted whole blood underwent sequencing; chains were not paired. Study-wide results and caveats: Anti-spike CD8 responses were favored in VDJdb matching, and private and CD4 specificities were missed.

Researchers tagged individual cDNA molecules with unique molecular identifiers. TCRdb called the 5' RACE reads again in MiXCR, with one record for every CDR3 protein. The data hold approximately 75,000 distinct CDR3 sequences, with more than 12% observed a single time. This clonotype was seen a handful of times. Its antigen is currently unknown. The germline V and J ends were trimmed by 5 bases and 12 bases, with 23 bases remaining between them. This CDR3 has 14 residues. CDR1 DFQATT and CDR2 SNEGSKA come from the germline V gene (reference sequence). The source is an adult who was a healthcare worker with PCR-confirmed SARS-CoV-2 infection or an uninfected control (not recorded which). The chain uses TRBV20-1 and TRBJ2-1; a weak D match, TRBD2 (5 bases). The input for sequencing was whole blood, taken at baseline. The DNA for the CDR3 is TGCAGTGCTTTTCATAGCGTCACACCTCCCGGGCAGTTCTTC. It codes for CSAFHSVTPPGQFF.